Described below is a single T cell receptor beta chain sequence and its context. Its ends do not fully match the called genes, so a read error is possible. TCRdb's copy holds only in-frame clones and misses some; the assay was immunoSEQ multiplex PCR. The sample holds around 80,000 clones, 92% seen once. These data come from a study of T cell changes during pregnancy in multiple sclerosis. CDR3 length: 13 residues. Germline V lookup: CDR1 SSHAT, CDR2 FNYEAQ (reference sequence). The chain carries TRBV7-7 and TRBJ2-5; 7 bases fit TRBD1. This TCR came from a female donor with multiple sclerosis, enrolled in a pregnancy study. Sequenced here: peripheral blood, sampled before pregnancy. The CDR3 bases are TGTGCTAGCAGCTTACAGGGGCAAGAGACCCAGTACTTC. It encodes CASSLQGQETQYF.